The clone carrying this T cell receptor (beta chain) was observed a few times. These data are taken from a study of blood T cell repertoires in COVID-19. Study overall: Whether acute or convalescent, the COVID-19 samples came from the United States, Italy and Spain. Sample material is recorded as cDNA or gDNA derived from T cells, B-cell-depleted T cells, or PBMCs.

Authors' processing steps: Reference gene primers were amplified, and this amplification served to estimate nucleated cell counts. TCRdb's table, derived via immunoSEQ multiplex PCR, lists solely in-frame clones and lacks some. That table supplies the V and J calls and clone size; D and trimming were determined from the DNA. Here the sample spans 54,000 or so clones, approximately 82% being singletons. The CDR3 is 14 amino acids. Germline V CDR1 and CDR2: MNHNY, SVGAGI (reference sequence). Germline trimming cut 6 bases from V and 7 bases from J; bases unmatched to any gene: 1. Material: peripheral blood. The chain carries TRBV6-6 and TRBJ1-6; 12 positions agree with TRBD1. This TCR was recovered from a woman aged 80 or over with acute or convalescent COVID-19. CDR3 coding DNA: TGTGCCAGCAGGGGACAGGGGGCGAATTCACCCCTCCACTTT. This sequence encodes CASRGQGANSPLHF.